Listed below are T cell receptor beta chains from one sample, sequenced in a study of cytomegalovirus exposure and HLA in healthy donors. Profiling relied on immunoSEQ multiplex PCR, and the TCRdb table lists in-frame clones only, not all of them. This sample contains about 160,000 clones. Sequencing was done on a sample of PBMCs. These receptors were collected from an older woman in good health and CMV-seronegative. Each CDR3 is given with its conserved first and last residue. The D gene is left open where the match is weak.

TRBV11-2,TRBJ1-2,-,TGTGCCAGCAGCTGGGGCCCTACTGGCTACACCTTC,CASSWGPTGYTF
TRBV6-5,TRBJ1-2,-,TGTGCCAGCCGGACAGTAGATTCGAGCTACACCTTC,CASRTVDSSYTF
TRBV6-1,TRBJ1-2,-,TGTGCCAGCAGTAAATCCGAAAGAGACTATGGCTACACCTTC,CASSKSERDYGYTF
TRBV2,TRBJ2-7,-,TGTGCCAGCAGTGAGGGGGCGCTCTACGAGCAGTACTTC,CASSEGALYEQYF
TRBV5-1,TRBJ2-1,TRBD2,TGCGCCAGCAGCGCTGGACTAGCGGGTAGCTCCTACAATGAGCAGTTCTTC,CASSAGLAGSSYNEQFF
TRBV5-6,TRBJ2-1,-,TGTGCCAGCAGCCTGCGGGTCTACAATGAGCAGTTCTTC,CASSLRVYNEQFF
TRBV6-5,TRBJ2-7,-,TGTGCCAGCAGAGTCGTTGGCAGGGTCGGCCACGAGCAGTACTTC,CASRVVGRVGHEQYF
TRBV19,TRBJ2-2,-,TGTGCCAGTAGGAAGGGACTGAAGACCAACTCGAACACCGGGGAGCTGTTTTTT,CASRKGLKTNSNTGELFF
TRBV7-9,TRBJ1-1,-,TGTGCCAGCAGCCCCGACGGCGGAGGGGCTGAAGCTTTCTTT,CASSPDGGGAEAFF
TRBV14,TRBJ2-7,TRBD1,TGTGCCAGCAGCCTCTCAGGGGGTTACGAGCAGTACTTC,CASSLSGGYEQYF
TRBV27,TRBJ1-2,-,TGTGCCAGCAGTTTATTCAGGGACTATGGCTACACCTTC,CASSLFRDYGYTF
TRBV4-1,TRBJ1-2,-,TGCGCCAGCAGCCCTGGTCCGACAGAAAACTATGGCTACACCTTC,CASSPGPTENYGYTF
TRBV30,TRBJ2-7,-,TGTGCCTGGAGCTCCCCAGGGCTCTCCTACGAGCAGTACTTC,CAWSSPGLSYEQYF
TRBV5-4,TRBJ2-3,TRBD2,TGTGCCAGCAGCTTTAGCGGGGGCACAGATACGCAGTATTTT,CASSFSGGTDTQYF
TRBV11-2,TRBJ2-1,-,TGTGCCAGCAGCTTAGATCTCCGAGCGGAGCAGTTCTTC,CASSLDLRAEQFF
TRBV15,TRBJ1-2,TRBD1,TGTGCCACCAGGGCCCCTGACAGGGGGCTCGATGGCTACACCTTC,CATRAPDRGLDGYTF
TRBV7-9,TRBJ2-7,-,TGTGCCAGCAGCTTGAGGGGACACTACGAGCAGTACTTC,CASSLRGHYEQYF
TRBV6-5,TRBJ2-7,TRBD1,TGTGCCGGCAGTTACTTCGCAGGGGGACGCTACGAGCAGTACTTC,CAGSYFAGGRYEQYF
TRBV5-4,TRBJ1-6,-,TGTGCCAGCAGTCCCAGGTCCGTTGGCTTCGGTAATTCACCCCTCCACTTT,CASSPRSVGFGNSPLHF
TRBV10-3,TRBJ1-3,TRBD1,TGTGCCGTGGGACAGGGGGCAGCTGGAAACACCATATATTTT,CAVGQGAAGNTIYF
TRBV9,TRBJ2-7,TRBD1,TGTGCCAGCAGCGGGCCGCCGGGACAGGGGACCTACGAGCAGTACTTC,CASSGPPGQGTYEQYF
TRBV6-1,TRBJ2-7,-,TGTGCCAGCAGTGAAGCAGCCTCCGAAACCTACGAGCAGTACTTC,CASSEAASETYEQYF
TRBV7-9,TRBJ1-2,-,TGTGCCAGCAGCCCTAAGGGCAGGGATAATTACTATGGCTACACCTTC,CASSPKGRDNYYGYTF
TRBV7-8,TRBJ2-2,-,TGTGCCAGCAGCCCAAACACCGGGGAGCTGTTTTTT,CASSPNTGELFF
TRBV4-2,TRBJ1-5,-,TGTGCCAGCAGCCAACCCTCCGGGAGAGCGCCATATCAGCCCCAGCATTTT,CASSQPSGRAPYQPQHF
TRBV4-1,TRBJ1-3,-,TGCGCCAGCAGCCAAACATACGCCTCTGGAAACACCATATATTTT,CASSQTYASGNTIYF
TRBV6-1,TRBJ1-6,-,TGTGCCAGCAGTGAAGCGGGCAGGGGTAATTCACCCCTCCACTTT,CASSEAGRGNSPLHF
TRBV9,TRBJ1-6,TRBD1,TGTGCCAGCAGCCCAACCCGACAGGGGACTACACCCCTCCACTTT,CASSPTRQGTTPLHF
TRBV5-4,TRBJ2-5,TRBD2,TGTGCCAGCAGCTTAAGAGTGGGAGGGTCTGCTGAGACCCAGTACTTC,CASSLRVGGSAETQYF
TRBV7-2,TRBJ2-7,-,TGTGCCAGCAGCTTTTATCGTAGCGGAATTACCTACGAGCAGTACTTC,CASSFYRSGITYEQYF
TRBV4-2,TRBJ1-4,TRBD1,TGTGCCAGCAGCCGAGGGACAGCTGAAGCAACTAATGAAAAACTGTTTTTT,CASSRGTAEATNEKLFF
TRBV9,TRBJ2-2,-,TGTGCCAGCAGTGTAGCACTCCACGTAAGCACCGGGGAGCTGTTTTTT,CASSVALHVSTGELFF
TRBV5-1,TRBJ1-6,-,TGCGCCAGCACCTACCTCCAGGGCCGTAATTCACCCCTCCACTTT,CASTYLQGRNSPLHF
TRBV21-1,TRBJ1-3,-,TGTGCCAGCAGCCCCCGGACAGGGCCTACCTCTGGAAACACCATATATTTT,CASSPRTGPTSGNTIYF
TRBV6-1,TRBJ2-1,TRBD1,TGTGCCAGCAGTGGGCCGGGACAGGGGACGCGTAATGAGCAGTTCTTC,CASSGPGQGTRNEQFF
TRBV9,TRBJ2-7,TRBD2,TGTGCCAGCAGCGGGGGACTAGCGGGAGGGTCCTACGAGCAGTACTTC,CASSGGLAGGSYEQYF
TRBV4-2,TRBJ2-7,-,TGTGCCAGCAGCCAAGTCGGTACTTCCTACGAGCAGTACTTC,CASSQVGTSYEQYF
TRBV11-2,TRBJ1-1,-,TGTGCCAGCAGCCTTCAATCAGCGGTCTTGAACACTGAAGCTTTCTTT,CASSLQSAVLNTEAFF
TRBV6-5,TRBJ1-2,-,TGTGCCAGCAGTTACAGGGGGGGCCATGGCTACACCTTC,CASSYRGGHGYTF
TRBV9,TRBJ2-1,-,TGTGCCAGCAGGCCTTTGAGCTCCTACAATGAGCAGTTCTTC,CASRPLSSYNEQFF
TRBV29-1,TRBJ1-6,-,TGCAGCGGGTCCACCGGGGCCTATAATTCACCCCTCCACTTT,CSGSTGAYNSPLHF
TRBV5-1,TRBJ2-1,-,TGCGCCAGCAGCTTGGTCTCTACTTCGTCTAATGAGCAGTTCTTC,CASSLVSTSSNEQFF